The 3 T cell receptor beta chains listed next were all sequenced from one sample in a study of blood T cell repertoires in COVID-19. Method: immunoSEQ multiplex PCR; TCRdb's copy keeps in-frame clones and lacks some. Of over 300,000 clones listed, around 90% were seen once; the top ten hold roughly 1.2%. The sample was peripheral blood. These receptors originate from a middle-aged man with acute or convalescent COVID-19.

This clone appeared a single time. The chain links TRBV30 to TRBJ2-3; perhaps TRBD2 as D (5 bases). Between the trimmed V and J ends, which lost 3 bases and 2 bases, there was a span of 9 bases. The length of the CDR3 is 13 residues. Germline CDR1 reads GTSNPN; CDR2 reads SVGIG (reference sequence). CDR3 amino acids: CAWSLEVTDTQYF. CDR3 coding DNA: TGTGCCTGGAGCTTGGAGGTCACAGATACGCAGTATTTT.

The chain uses TRBV14 and TRBJ2-7; 10 nucleotides align to TRBD2. The CDR3 runs to 14 residues. V lost 4 bases and J lost 2; bases outside the gene matches: 2. Germline V gives CDR1 SGHDN, CDR2 FVKESK. The CDR3 nucleotides are TGTGCCAGCAGCCTAGCGGGGGGACCCTACGAGCAGTACTTC. Translating it yields CASSLAGGPYEQYF.

This chain links TRBV3-1 (or the pseudogene TRBV3-2) with TRBJ2-2; 8 bases align to TRBD1. Germline trimming cut 1 base from V and 2 bases from J; bases unmatched to any gene: 15. The CDR3 covers 20 residues. The germline V gene encodes CDR1 LGHDT and CDR2 YNNKEL (reference sequence). The CDR3 here is CASSQGRGSRQGPNTGELFF. CDR3 bases: TGTGCCAGCAGCCAAGGAAGGGGATCAAGACAGGGGCCAAACACCGGGGAGCTGTTTTTT.